These 5 T cell receptor beta chains originate from one sample sequenced in a study of blood T cell repertoires in COVID-19. Repertoires were generated with immunoSEQ multiplex PCR, while TCRdb's copy carries only in-frame clones and drops some. The sample has 45,000 to 60,000 clones, less than 85% seen once. Sequenced sample: peripheral blood. These receptors were obtained from a man between 45 and 60 years old with acute or convalescent COVID-19.

This sequence joins TRBV27 and TRBJ2-1; no clear D. The CDR3 has 14 residues. CDR1 MNHEY and CDR2 SMNVEV come from the germline V gene (reference sequence). Between the trimmed V and J ends, which lost 2 bases and 6 bases, there was a span of 11 bases. CDR3 sequence: CASSLLGWSNEQFF. CDR3 DNA sequence: TGTGCCAGCAGTTTACTAGGCTGGAGCAATGAGCAGTTCTTC.

The genes are TRBV30 and TRBJ1-2, with D possibly TRBD1 on 5 matching bases. Germline assignment: CDR1 GTSNPN and CDR2 SVGIG (reference sequence). The V gene lost 0 bases and the J gene lost 7 bases, with 9 bases spanning the gap. The CDR3 loop spans 12 amino acids. CDR3 sequence: CAWSVQGGGYTF. DNA for the CDR3: TGTGCCTGGAGTGTTCAGGGCGGTGGCTACACCTTC. Full variable domain (missing parts from reference TRBV30 and TRBJ1-2): SQTIHQWPATLVQPVGSPLSLECTVEGTSNPNLYWYRQAAGRGLQLLFYSVGIGQISSEVPQNLSASRPQDRQFILSSKKLLLSDSGFYLCAWSVQGGGYTFGSGTRLTVV.

The V gene is TRBV2, the J gene TRBJ1-3, with D possibly TRBD1 on 5 matching bases. This CDR3 is built from 15 residues. Germline CDR1 reads SNHLY; CDR2 reads FYNNEI. Trimming left V 6 bases short and J 2 bases short, with 14 bases between. CDR3 DNA sequence: TGTGCCAGCAGAGGGTACCAGGGCCCTGGAAACACCATATATTTT. Amino acid sequence: CASRGYQGPGNTIYF.

The chain employs TRBV6-5 and TRBJ1-2; maybe TRBD1 (5 bases). This CDR3 region has 13 residues. The V and J ends lost 4 bases and 4 bases respectively, with 10 bases between them. In germline, CDR1 is MNHEY, CDR2 SVGAGI. In nucleotides, the CDR3 is TGTGCCAGCAGTTTCCCAGGGTTCTATGGCTACACCTTC. The encoded protein is CASSFPGFYGYTF.

The chain recombines TRBV5-1 with TRBJ2-4; possibly TRBD1 for D (6 bases). The length of the CDR3 is 17 residues. V was clipped by 4 bases and J by 6 bases, with 23 bases between them. Germline CDR1 and CDR2: SGHRS and YFSETQ. The CDR3 is CASSLRTDRSLVNIQYF. For the CDR3, the DNA is TGCGCCAGCAGCCTCAGGACAGACCGCTCATTAGTAAACATTCAGTACTTC.